Listed here are 14 T cell receptor beta chains from one sample, sequenced in a study of blood T cell repertoires in COVID-19. Sequencing was performed with immunoSEQ multiplex PCR; in TCRdb, only in-frame clones are kept and a portion is missing. The sample lists under 25,000 clones, 80% to 90% seen once, with roughly 3.2% in the top ten. The sequenced sample was peripheral blood. All receptors come from a human donor in a cohort sampled during active COVID-19.

The chain has TRBV7-3 and TRBJ2-3; 13 bases match TRBD2. V lost 4 bases and J lost 2; bases outside the gene matches: 3. From germline, CDR1 is SGHTA and CDR2 FQGTGA. This CDR3 comprises 16 residues. Here the CDR3 reads CASSSGLAGPTDTQYF. Here the CDR3 DNA reads TGTGCCAGCAGCTCGGGACTAGCGGGGCCCACAGATACGCAGTATTTT.

The chain links TRBV19 to TRBJ2-7; TRBD1 matches 9 bases. The J segment lost 5 bases and the V segment lost 6 bases, leaving 11 bases of the junction unmatched. Germline lookup yields CDR1 LNHDA and CDR2 SQIVND (reference sequence). This CDR3 region has 15 residues. The CDR3 nucleotides are TGTGCCAGTAGACCCTCCGGGACAGGGTATAACGAGCAGTACTTC. Residues: CASRPSGTGYNEQYF.

This clone was counted a single time. The CDR3 sequence is CASSPTGSYEQYF. As DNA, the CDR3 is TGTGCCAGCAGCCCAACCGGGAGCTACGAGCAGTACTTC. The chain recombines TRBV7-3 with TRBJ2-7; a weak D match, TRBD2 (6 bases). CDR3 length equals 13 residues. Between the trimmed V and J ends, which lost 5 bases and 3 bases, there was a span of 11 bases. Germline V CDR1 and CDR2: SGHTA, FQGTGA.

The CDR3 region is CASSLAGGPYEQYF. The CDR3 DNA is TGTGCCAGCAGCCTCGCGGGGGGGCCCTACGAGCAGTACTTC. The V gene is TRBV11-2, the J gene TRBJ2-7; 9 bases are shared with TRBD2. Germline lookup yields CDR1 SGHAT and CDR2 FQNNGV. The V gene end was trimmed by 5 bases and the J gene end by 2 bases; junction bases not matched to a gene: 4. The CDR3 loop spans 14 amino acids.

The rearrangement links TRBV5-1 to TRBJ2-3, with 7 bases that match TRBD2. V lost 0 bases and J lost 5; bases outside the gene matches: 6. The CDR3 totals 15 residues. Germline lookup yields CDR1 SGHRS and CDR2 YFSETQ. In DNA, the CDR3 is TGCGCCAGCAGCTTGGCGACTGAGCGGGGAGATACGCAGTATTTT. Protein sequence: CASSLATERGDTQYF.

V and J are TRBV19 and TRBJ1-2; 7 positions agree with TRBD1. This CDR3 spans 15 amino acids. The J segment lost 0 bases and the V segment lost 5 bases, leaving 6 bases of the junction unmatched. The V gene's germline CDR1 is LNHDA and CDR2 SQIVND (reference sequence). CDR3 nucleotide sequence: TGTGCCAGTAGTTTCGGACAGGCCTCTAACTATGGCTACACCTTC. Residues: CASSFGQASNYGYTF.

The V and J genes are TRBV7-3 and TRBJ2-5; 7 nucleotides match TRBD2. The trim removed 5 bases at V and 5 bases at J, leaving 11 bases unmatched. This CDR3 contains 15 residues. Per germline, CDR1 SGHTA and CDR2 FQGTGA. CDR3 nucleotides: TGTGCCAGCAGCCCCAGTCGGGGGGTTCACGAGACCCAGTACTTC. It is translated as CASSPSRGVHETQYF.

J is TRBJ2-2 and V is TRBV15; D is unclear. In germline, CDR1 is LNHNV, CDR2 YYDKDF (reference sequence). Between the trimmed V and J ends, which lost 0 bases and 6 bases, there was a span of 8 bases. The length of the CDR3 is 14 residues. The CDR3 sequence: CATSRDFSAGELFF. The CDR3 region has the DNA TGTGCCACCAGCAGAGATTTTTCGGCCGGGGAGCTGTTTTTT.

DNA for the CDR3: TGTGCCAGCAGGTTTTCAGTAGGGGCAGATACGCAGTATTTT. Its protein is CASRFSVGADTQYF. The J gene is TRBJ2-3, the V gene TRBV6-6; possibly TRBD1 for D (5 bases). The CDR3 has 14 residues. The V gene's germline CDR1 is MNHNY and CDR2 SVGAGI (reference sequence). Between the trimmed V and J ends, which lost 6 bases and 4 bases, there was a span of 14 bases.

This chain links TRBV28 with TRBJ1-3; no reliable D call. This CDR3 region has 11 residues. V lost 5 bases to trimming and J lost 8 bases, with 7 bases between them. Per the germline V gene, CDR1 is MDHEN and CDR2 is SYDVKM. CDR3 coding DNA: TGTGCCAGCAGTCCCCGGGACACCATATATTTT. The encoded protein is CASSPRDTIYF.

V is TRBV19 and J is TRBJ2-7, with 7 bases aligning to TRBD1. V lost 5 bases, J lost 0 bases, and 22 bases stayed unmatched. Germline loops: CDR1 LNHDA, CDR2 SQIVND (reference sequence). There are 20 residues in the CDR3. CDR3 amino acids: CASSLQRPGQTSVFSYEQYF. Here the CDR3 DNA reads TGTGCCAGTAGTCTACAACGCCCGGGACAGACCTCCGTATTCTCCTACGAGCAGTACTTC.

V usage is TRBV6-2 or TRBV6-3 and J usage is TRBJ2-1, with 8 bases identical to TRBD2. The V gene end was trimmed by 0 bases and the J gene end by 9 bases; junction bases not matched to a gene: 7. CDR1 is MNHEY and CDR2 is SVGEGT in the germline V gene. This CDR3 comprises 15 residues. The CDR3 region is CASSYSLAGVSEQFF. In DNA, the CDR3 is TGTGCCAGCAGTTACTCTCTAGCGGGTGTTAGTGAGCAGTTCTTC.

The rearrangement uses TRBV28 and TRBJ1-3; 9 bases align to TRBD1. This CDR3 is 15 amino acids long. V shed 3 bases and J 4 bases; nucleotides not matched to a gene: 4. Germline V gene data show CDR1 as MDHEN and CDR2 as SYDVKM. CDR3 residues: CASSFLGTGGNTIYF. Written as DNA, the CDR3 is TGTGCCAGCAGTTTTTTGGGGACAGGGGGAAACACCATATATTTT. Looking up the rest from reference TRBV28 and TRBJ1-3 gives the full variable domain: DVKVTQSSRYLVKRTGEKVFLECVQDMDHENMFWYRQDPGLGLRLIYFSYDVKMKEKGDIPEGYSVSREKKERFSLILESASTNQTSMYLCASSFLGTGGNTIYFGEGSWLTVV.

The chain joins TRBV2 to TRBJ2-7; no clear D. V gave up 3 bases and J gave up 9 bases, with 12 bases separating them. The CDR3 has 12 residues. Looked up from germline, CDR1 is SNHLY and CDR2 is FYNNEI. CDR3 residues: CASSDLQVVQYF. DNA of the CDR3: TGTGCCAGCAGTGATCTCCAGGTTGTGCAGTACTTC.